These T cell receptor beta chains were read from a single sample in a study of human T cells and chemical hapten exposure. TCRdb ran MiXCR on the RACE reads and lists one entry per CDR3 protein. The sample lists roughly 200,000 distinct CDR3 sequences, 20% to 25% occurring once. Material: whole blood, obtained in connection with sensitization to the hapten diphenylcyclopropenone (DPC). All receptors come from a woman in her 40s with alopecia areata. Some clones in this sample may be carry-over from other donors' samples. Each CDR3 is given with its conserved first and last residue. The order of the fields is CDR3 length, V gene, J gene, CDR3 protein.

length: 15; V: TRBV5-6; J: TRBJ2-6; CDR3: CASSHRVAGANVLTF
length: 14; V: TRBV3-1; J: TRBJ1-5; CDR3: CASSQAGSNQPQHF
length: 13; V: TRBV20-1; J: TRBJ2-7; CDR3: CSARDRRDYEQYF
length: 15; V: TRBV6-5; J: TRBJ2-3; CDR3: CASSLGQGRPDTQYF
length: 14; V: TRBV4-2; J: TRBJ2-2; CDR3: CASQHAPNTGELFF
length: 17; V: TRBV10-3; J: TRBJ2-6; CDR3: CAISGTGTGTGANVLTF
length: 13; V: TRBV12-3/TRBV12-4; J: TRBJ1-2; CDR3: CASSPSGALSITF
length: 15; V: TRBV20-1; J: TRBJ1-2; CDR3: CSARHTGGFDYGYTF
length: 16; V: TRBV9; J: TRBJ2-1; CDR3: CASSVVGASGVDEQFF
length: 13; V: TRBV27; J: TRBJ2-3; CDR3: CASSLPVGDTQYF
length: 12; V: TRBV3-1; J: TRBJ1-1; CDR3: CASSQDPGTAFF
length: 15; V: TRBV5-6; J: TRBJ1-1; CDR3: CASRLDGGRGTEAFF
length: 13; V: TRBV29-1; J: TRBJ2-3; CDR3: CSVEEGGLDTQYF
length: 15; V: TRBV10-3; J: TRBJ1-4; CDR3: CAISDRTGANEKLFF
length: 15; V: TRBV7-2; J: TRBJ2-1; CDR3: CASTLLIAGRDEQFF
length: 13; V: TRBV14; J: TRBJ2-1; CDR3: CASSHFKGSQQFF
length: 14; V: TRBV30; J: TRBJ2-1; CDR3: CAWAPLAVYNEQFF
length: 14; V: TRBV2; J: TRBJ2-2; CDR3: CASARSTGTGELFF
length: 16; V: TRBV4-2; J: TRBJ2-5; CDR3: CASSQASSGLQETQYF
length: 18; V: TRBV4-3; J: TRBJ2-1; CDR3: CASSQDLITGGPHNEQFF
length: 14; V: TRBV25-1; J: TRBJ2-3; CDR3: CASSAPGGTDTQYF
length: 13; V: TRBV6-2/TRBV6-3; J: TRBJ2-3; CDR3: CASRGASEDTQYF
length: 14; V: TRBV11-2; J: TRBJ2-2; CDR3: CASSLGRQTGELFF
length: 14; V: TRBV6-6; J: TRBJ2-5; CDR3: CASRGQGGQETQYF
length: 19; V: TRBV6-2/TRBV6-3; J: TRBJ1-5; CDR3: CASSYETFQVQGAGQPQHF
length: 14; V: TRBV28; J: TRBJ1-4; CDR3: CASSPRIEPGKLFF
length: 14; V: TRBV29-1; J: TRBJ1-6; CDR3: CSVSTGSDNSPLHF
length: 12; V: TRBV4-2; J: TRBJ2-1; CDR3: CASSHPGGEQFF
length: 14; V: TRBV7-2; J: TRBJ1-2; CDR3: CASSPSAGDHGYTF
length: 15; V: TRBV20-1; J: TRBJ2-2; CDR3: CSARIASGSAGELFF
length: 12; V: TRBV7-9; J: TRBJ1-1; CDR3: CASSFIGSEAFF